Below are 5 T cell receptor beta chains sequenced from a single sample in a study of cytomegalovirus exposure and HLA in healthy donors. The primer mix had 60 Vbeta and 13 Jbeta primers. Produced via immunoSEQ multiplex PCR; TCRdb's table is partial and in-frame only. In total, the table holds more than 40,000 clones. The sequenced sample was PBMCs. Receptors originate from a male donor in good health and CMV-seronegative.

The genes are TRBV7-9 and TRBJ2-2, with D perhaps matching TRBD1 (6 bases). Germline V lookup: CDR1 SEHNR, CDR2 FQNEAQ (reference sequence). The V end was cut by 5 bases, the J end by 0 bases, with 13 bases between. The CDR3 runs 16 residues. CDR3 protein: CASSPKGTSNTGELFF. In DNA form, the CDR3 reads TGTGCCAGCAGCCCGAAGGGGACATCGAACACCGGGGAGCTGTTTTTT.

In nucleotides, the CDR3 is TGTGCCTGGAGTCTAGGGGGCAGAGAGACCCAGTACTTC. This translates into CAWSLGGRETQYF. The chain joins TRBV30 to TRBJ2-5, with 7 bases aligning to TRBD1. Germline assignment: CDR1 GTSNPN and CDR2 SVGIG (reference sequence). The CDR3 loop spans 13 amino acids. Trimming cost V 2 bases and J 4 bases; bases outside gene matches: 4.

V is TRBV7-2 and J is TRBJ1-5; D gene uncertain. The CDR3 consists of 15 residues. CDR1 is SGHTA and CDR2 is FQGNSA in the germline V gene. Between the trimmed V and J ends, which lost 2 bases and 0 bases, there was a span of 8 bases. The CDR3 loop reads CASSLISFSNQPQHF. Written as DNA, the CDR3 is TGTGCCAGCAGCTTAATCAGTTTTAGCAATCAGCCCCAGCATTTT.

The chain recombines TRBV30 with TRBJ2-5; possible D gene TRBD1, 5 bases. Trimming took off 2 bases at V and 0 bases at J, with 10 bases between the two ends. The germline V gene encodes CDR1 GTSNPN and CDR2 SVGIG (reference sequence). The CDR3 is 14 amino acids. CDR3 in DNA: TGTGCCTGGAGTACCAGGGTGAACCAAGAGACCCAGTACTTC. It translates to CAWSTRVNQETQYF.

The chain joins TRBV19 to TRBJ1-2, with a weak D call TRBD1 (6 bases). The V end lost 3 bases, the J end lost 8 bases, and 19 bases lay between the germline ends. Germline V CDR1 and CDR2: LNHDA, SQIVND (reference sequence). The CDR3 totals 15 residues. This CDR3 is CASSILPGAFRGYTF. CDR3 DNA: TGTGCCAGTAGTATCCTTCCAGGGGCTTTTAGGGGCTACACCTTC. The complete variable domain, with remaining parts taken from reference TRBV19 and TRBJ1-2, reads DGGITQSPKYLFRKEGQNVTLSCEQNLNHDAMYWYRQDPGQGLRLIYYSQIVNDFQKGDIAEGYSVSREKKESFPLTVTSAQKNPTAFYLCASSILPGAFRGYTFGSGTRLTVV.